What follows are 8 T cell receptor beta chains derived from one specimen sequenced in a study of blood T cell repertoires in COVID-19. Clones were read by immunoSEQ multiplex PCR, and TCRdb kept only the in-frame ones, dropping some. This repertoire shows about 130,000 clones, about 91% found once; its top ten account for 10%. Sequencing was carried out using peripheral blood. The receptors here all came from a man aged 45-65 years with acute or convalescent COVID-19.

The count of this clone is one. This chain connects TRBV10-3 to TRBJ1-1, with a tentative D call TRBD1 (5 bases). Germline V gene lookup returns CDR1 ENHRY and CDR2 SYGVKD. The CDR3 sequence is 14 residues long. Trimming shortened V by 8 bases and J by 3 bases, and 16 bases separated the two germline ends. DNA of the CDR3: TGTGCCATCGGCGGAAGGGGCATGGACACTGAAGCTTTCTTT. Its protein product is CAIGGRGMDTEAFF.

Only one count was recorded for this clone. The chain employs TRBV2 and TRBJ1-2, with unresolved D. Germline V CDR1 and CDR2: SNHLY, FYNNEI. This CDR3 is built from 14 residues. V was clipped by 9 bases and J by 4 bases, with 18 bases between them. The CDR3 is CASTPSGLTYGYTF. The CDR3 bases are TGTGCCAGTACCCCGAGTGGGCTAACCTATGGCTACACCTTC.

The chain uses TRBV12-5 and TRBJ1-2, with D hard to call. The germline CDR1 and CDR2 sequences are LGHNT and FRNRAP. Trimming removed 1 base from V and 6 bases from J, with 12 bases in between. This CDR3 contains 14 residues. Written as DNA, the CDR3 is TGTGCTAGTGGTTTGGAAAACGGGTACGATGGCTACACCTTC. Protein: CASGLENGYDGYTF.

This clone was picked up a small number of times. This chain joins TRBV7-2 and TRBJ1-2, with D possibly TRBD1 on 6 matching bases. Trimming removed 6 bases at V and 4 bases at J, with 18 bases between. The CDR3 contains 15 residues. Germline V gives CDR1 SGHTA, CDR2 FQGNSA. The CDR3, as DNA: TGTGCCAGCAGTTCCGACAGGAATAAAGTCTATGGCTACACCTTC. It translates to CASSSDRNKVYGYTF. Supplemented by reference TRBV7-2 and TRBJ1-2, the full variable domain reads GAGVSQSPSNKVTEKGKDVELRCDPISGHTALYWYRQSLGQGLEFLIYFQGNSAPDKSGLPSDRFSAERTGGSVSTLTIQRTQQEDSAVYLCASSSDRNKVYGYTFGSGTRLTVV.

V usage is TRBV18 and J usage is TRBJ1-1; possible D gene TRBD1, 6 bases. V dropped 3 bases and J dropped 1 base, with 15 bases sitting between them. This CDR3 contains 16 residues. Germline V gene lookup returns CDR1 KGHSH and CDR2 LQKENI. The CDR3 loop is CASSPSSAGANTEAFF. The CDR3 nucleotides are TGTGCCAGCTCACCGTCCTCTGCAGGGGCGAACACTGAAGCTTTCTTT.

V and J are TRBV5-1 and TRBJ2-2, with D possibly TRBD1 on 6 matching bases. The CDR3 is 14 residues long. V shed 4 bases and J shed 3 bases, with 10 bases lying between them. Germline V gene sequence: CDR1 SGHRS, CDR2 YFSETQ. The CDR3 region has the DNA TGCGCCAGCAGCCCAAACAGGGACACCGGGGAGCTGTTTTTT. Translated, it gives CASSPNRDTGELFF.

The gene calls are TRBV10-2 and TRBJ2-3; maybe TRBD2 (5 bases). V lost 3 bases to trimming and J lost 0 bases, with 10 bases between them. Per the germline V gene, CDR1 is WSHSY and CDR2 is SAAADI. CDR3 length equals 15 residues. The CDR3 nucleotides read TGCGCCAGCAGTGACCGCAGGACTAGCACAGATACGCAGTATTTT. This gives the protein CASSDRRTSTDTQYF.

J is TRBJ2-3 and V is TRBV5-5, with 11 bases lining up with TRBD2. Germline-derived CDR1 and CDR2 are SGHKS and YYEKEE (reference sequence). Unmatched junction bases numbered 9, after V lost 2 bases and J lost 4 bases. This CDR3 has 17 amino acids. CDR3 protein: CASSFFRVAGGADTQYF. The CDR3 nucleotides read TGTGCCAGCAGCTTCTTCAGGGTAGCGGGGGGGGCAGATACGCAGTATTTT.